These T cell receptor beta chains were read from a single sample in a study of blood T cell repertoires in COVID-19. Libraries were prepared by immunoSEQ multiplex PCR; TCRdb keeps only in-frame clonotypes and omits some of them. The table has approximately 13,000 clones, 65% to 90% seen once. Sequencing input: peripheral blood. Receptors were obtained from a man between 35 and 55 years old with active or convalescent COVID-19. Both conserved end residues are part of each CDR3. D genes are given only for firm matches. Size is omitted from some rows. Given values are once, few, many or a class for expanded clones.

TRBV4-1	TRBD1	TRBJ1-1	once	TGCGCCAGCAGCCAAGCCGGGACAGTGAACACTGAAGCTTTCTTT	CASSQAGTVNTEAFF
TRBV5-1	-	TRBJ2-1	-	TGCGCCAGCAGCCCCGACTGGGATGAGCAGTTCTTC	CASSPDWDEQFF
TRBV11-2	-	TRBJ2-3	-	TGTGCCAGCAGCTTAAGGTCAGGGACAGATACGCAGTATTTT	CASSLRSGTDTQYF
TRBV4-3	TRBD1	TRBJ1-4	-	TGCGCCAGCAGCCAAGAGATAGGGACAGGGCGTGAAAAACTGTTTTTT	CASSQEIGTGREKLFF
TRBV6-5	-	TRBJ2-2	-	TGTGCCAGCAGCGGAGCTGCGGGGGAGCTGTTTTTT	CASSGAAGELFF
TRBV7-2	TRBD1	TRBJ2-3	medium-sized	TGTGCCAGCGGACAGGGGGCGCTGACACATACGCAGTATTTT	CASGQGALTHTQYF
TRBV24-1	TRBD2	TRBJ2-5	-	TGTGCCACCAGTGACCCGGGACTAGCGGGGGCAGGAGAGACCCAGTACTTC	CATSDPGLAGAGETQYF
TRBV28	TRBD2	TRBJ2-2	-	TGTGCCAGCAGTTCCCCGGGACTAGCGGGGGGGCAGGGCACCGGGGAGCTGTTTTTT	CASSSPGLAGGQGTGELFF
TRBV19	-	TRBJ1-2	-	TGTGCCAGTAGTCCCGCAGGGGTGGATGGCTACACCTTC	CASSPAGVDGYTF
TRBV2	TRBD1	TRBJ1-5	-	TGTGCCAGCAGTCACAGGGGGCGCGTGGACCAGCCCCAGCATTTT	CASSHRGRVDQPQHF
TRBV7-2	TRBD2	TRBJ2-3	-	TGTGCCAGCAGCGCGGGGACTAGCGGGCCCAAATGGGATACGCAGTATTTT	CASSAGTSGPKWDTQYF
TRBV7-8	-	TRBJ1-6	-	TGTGCCAGCAGCCGTAACACTATCGCGGATTCACCCCTCCACTTT	CASSRNTIADSPLHF
TRBV28	-	TRBJ1-3	-	TGTGCCAGCAGTCCCATTCTTGACAGGGGAAACACCATATATTTT	CASSPILDRGNTIYF
TRBV6-1	-	TRBJ1-2	-	TGTGCCAGCAGTGAATTGAGGGTAAACTATGGCTACACCTTC	CASSELRVNYGYTF
TRBV3-1/TRBV3-2	TRBD1	TRBJ1-1	-	TGTGCCAGCAGCCAATTAGACAGGGGGACTGAAGCTTTCTTT	CASSQLDRGTEAFF
TRBV6-5	TRBD1	TRBJ1-5	-	TGTGCCAGCACCGCAACAGGGGGCGGTAGTCAGCCCCAGCATTTT	CASTATGGGSQPQHF
TRBV9	TRBD2	TRBJ2-2	-	TGTGCCAGCAGCGGTAGGTCTAGCGGGAGCGACACCGGGGAGCTGTTTTTT	CASSGRSSGSDTGELFF
TRBV6-4	TRBD2	TRBJ2-1	-	TGTGCCAGCCGTAGCGGGGGGGCCCACAATGAGCAGTTCTTC	CASRSGGAHNEQFF
TRBV7-8	-	TRBJ2-5	few	TGTGCCAGCAGCTTAAGCACGGTCGAAGAGACCCAGTACTTC	CASSLSTVEETQYF
TRBV4-1	TRBD1	TRBJ1-5	-	TGCGCCAGCAGCCGAGGACAGGTTCCCAATCAGCCCCAGCATTTT	CASSRGQVPNQPQHF
TRBV5-6	-	TRBJ2-7	-	TGTGCCAGCAGCCCGGGGACTCCCGTCCTGCACGAGCAGTACTTC	CASSPGTPVLHEQYF
TRBV19	TRBD2	TRBJ2-7	-	TGTGCAACCCGGCGGGGGGCATACGAGCAGTACTTC	CATRRGAYEQYF
TRBV4-1	TRBD2	TRBJ2-7	-	TGCGCCAGCAGCCGGGCGGGAGGGGTCTACGAGCAGTACTTC	CASSRAGGVYEQYF
TRBV5-6	TRBD1	TRBJ2-7	-	TGTGCCAGCAGCTTGCCTGGACAGGGGAGCTCCTACGAGCAGTACTTC	CASSLPGQGSSYEQYF
TRBV5-8	-	TRBJ1-6	once	TGTGCCAGCAGCTTGACATGGGGGGCACCCCTCCACTTT	CASSLTWGAPLHF
TRBV7-2	TRBD1	TRBJ2-7	once	TGTGCCAGCAGCTCCGTACAGGGGCACTACGAGCAGTACTTC	CASSSVQGHYEQYF
TRBV27	TRBD1	TRBJ1-1	-	TGTGCCAGCAGTTCCGGACAGGGTGGTGAAGCTTTCTTT	CASSSGQGGEAFF
TRBV12-3/TRBV12-4	-	TRBJ1-6	-	TGTGCCAGCAGCAGGGACAATGATTCACCCCTCCACTTT	CASSRDNDSPLHF
TRBV19	-	TRBJ2-5	-	TGTGCCAGTAGTTACTCGGGGAAGGAGTCCCAAGAGACCCAGTACTTC	CASSYSGKESQETQYF
TRBV14	-	TRBJ2-3	-	TGTGCCAGCAGCGACTTGCTTACAGATACGCAGTATTTT	CASSDLLTDTQYF
TRBV10-3	TRBD2	TRBJ2-7	-	TGTGCCATCCTAAGGGGCCACAGCAACGGGACTAGCGGGACTCCGAGCTCCTACGAGCAGTACTTC	CAILRGHSNGTSGTPSSYEQYF
TRBV6-4	TRBD2	TRBJ2-1	few	TGTGCCAGCAGTGACTCTAGCGGGGCTGCCAATGAGCAGTTCTTC	CASSDSSGAANEQFF
TRBV30	-	TRBJ1-6	-	TGTGCCTGGAGAGACAGGCAGGGGTCACCCCTCCACTTT	CAWRDRQGSPLHF
TRBV19	-	TRBJ1-5	-	TGTGCCAGTAGTAAACGGAACAGAAAAAATCAGCCCCAGCATTTT	CASSKRNRKNQPQHF
TRBV11-3	TRBD1	TRBJ2-7	-	TGTGCCAGCAGCGACTGGACAGGAGAGTACGAGCAGTACTTC	CASSDWTGEYEQYF
TRBV6-2/TRBV6-3	TRBD2	TRBJ2-1	-	TGTGCCAGCAGTGACCCGGGAGGGTACAATGAGCAGTTCTTC	CASSDPGGYNEQFF
TRBV28	-	TRBJ1-2	-	TGTGCCAGCAGTTTTTTTGAACCGGGAAATGGCTACACCTTC	CASSFFEPGNGYTF
TRBV24-1	TRBD2	TRBJ2-3	-	TGTGCCACCAGTGATCCCACTAGCGGGGGGGCAGATACGCAGTATTTT	CATSDPTSGGADTQYF
TRBV9	TRBD1	TRBJ1-1	-	TGTGCCAGCAGCGTAGGGACAGGGGGGACTGAAGCTTTCTTT	CASSVGTGGTEAFF
TRBV10-3	TRBD2	TRBJ2-2	-	TGTGCCATCAATTCGCTAGCGGGCGGGGAGCTGTTTTTT	CAINSLAGGELFF
TRBV7-2	TRBD1	TRBJ1-5	few	TGTGCCAGCAGTGCCACAGGGGGCGACAATCAGCCCCAGCATTTT	CASSATGGDNQPQHF